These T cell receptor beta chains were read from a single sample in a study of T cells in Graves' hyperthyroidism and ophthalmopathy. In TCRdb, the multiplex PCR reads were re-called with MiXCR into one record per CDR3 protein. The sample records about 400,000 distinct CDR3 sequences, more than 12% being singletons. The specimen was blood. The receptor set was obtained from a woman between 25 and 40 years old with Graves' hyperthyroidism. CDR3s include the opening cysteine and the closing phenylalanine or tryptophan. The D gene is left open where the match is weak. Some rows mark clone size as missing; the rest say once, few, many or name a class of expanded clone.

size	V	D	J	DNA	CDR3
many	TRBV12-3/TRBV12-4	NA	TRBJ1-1	TGTGCCAGCAGTCCCCCCGGGGGGCCCACTGAAGCTTTCTTT	CASSPPGGPTEAFF
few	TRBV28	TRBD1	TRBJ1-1	TGTGCCAGCTATGCCGGGACAGAAGCTGAAGCTTTCTTT	CASYAGTEAEAFF
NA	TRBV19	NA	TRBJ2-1	TGTGCCAGTAGTATAATTTTGGACAGTGCGATTTACAATGAGCAGTTCTTC	CASSIILDSAIYNEQFF
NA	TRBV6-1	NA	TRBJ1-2	TGTGCCAGCAGTGAGAAGGGGTCGCGGGGCTACACCTTC	CASSEKGSRGYTF
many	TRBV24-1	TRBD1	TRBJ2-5	TGTGCCACCAGTCCCGGGACAGGGGGCCGAGAGACCCAGTACTTC	CATSPGTGGRETQYF
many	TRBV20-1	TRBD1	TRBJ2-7	TGCAGTGCTTATCCCCCGGGACAGGGGTTCAACGAGCAGTACTTC	CSAYPPGQGFNEQYF
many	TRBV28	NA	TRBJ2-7	TGTGCCAGCAGTTACCCCAAGGGACGGCACTACGAGCAGTACTTC	CASSYPKGRHYEQYF
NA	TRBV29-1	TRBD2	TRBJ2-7	TGCAGCGTTGAGGTAGCGGGAGGCTACGAGCAGTACTTC	CSVEVAGGYEQYF
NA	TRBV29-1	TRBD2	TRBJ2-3	TGCAGCGCCCGAGGGCTAGCGGGGCACACAGATACGCAGTATTTT	CSARGLAGHTDTQYF
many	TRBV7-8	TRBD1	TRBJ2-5	TGTGCCAGCAGCTTACGGGACAGGGGGGAGACCCAGTACTTC	CASSLRDRGETQYF
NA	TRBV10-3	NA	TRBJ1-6	TGTGCCATCAGTGACTTGGGCTCACCCCTCCACTTT	CAISDLGSPLHF
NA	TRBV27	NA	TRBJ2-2	TGTGCCAGCAGTCCATCAGACACCGGGGATCTGTTTTTT	CASSPSDTGDLFF
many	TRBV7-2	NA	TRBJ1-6	TGTGCCAGCAGTTTACCGGGGGCGGGCACCCTCCACTTT	CASSLPGAGTLHF
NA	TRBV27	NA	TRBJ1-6	TGTGCCAGCAGCCAGAGGTATAATTCACCCCTCCACTTT	CASSQRYNSPLHF
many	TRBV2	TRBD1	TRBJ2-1	TGTGCCAGCAGTGAGGCAGGGGGCGAGCAGTTCTTC	CASSEAGGEQFF
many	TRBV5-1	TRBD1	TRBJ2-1	TGCGCCAGCAGCTTCCTACCGGGACAGGGCCATGAGCAGTTCTTC	CASSFLPGQGHEQFF
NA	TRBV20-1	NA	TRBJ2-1	TGCAGTGCTAGTGGTTTGGGAGGACGTGAGCAGTTCTTC	CSASGLGGREQFF
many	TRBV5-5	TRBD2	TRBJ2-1	TGTGCCAGCAGCTTGGATGGTAGCGGGAGGGCCTTGGATGAGCAGTTCTTC	CASSLDGSGRALDEQFF
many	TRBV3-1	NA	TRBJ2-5	TGTGCCAGCAGCCAAGACAGGGTTGGAGAGACCCAGTACTTC	CASSQDRVGETQYF
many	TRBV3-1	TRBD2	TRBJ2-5	TGTGCCAGCAGCCAAGGGGGAACGACGGCGGGGGGCCGGGAGACCCAGTACTTC	CASSQGGTTAGGRETQYF
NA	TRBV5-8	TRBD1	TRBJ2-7	TGTGCCAGCAGCAACGGACAGGGATCGGGAGAGCAGTACTTC	CASSNGQGSGEQYF
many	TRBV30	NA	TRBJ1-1	TGTGCCTGGACCCCCAGAGGGGTAACTGAAGCTTTCTTT	CAWTPRGVTEAFF
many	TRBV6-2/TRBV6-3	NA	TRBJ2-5	TGTGCCACCACCCGGGGTAGCCAAGAGACCCAGTACTTC	CATTRGSQETQYF
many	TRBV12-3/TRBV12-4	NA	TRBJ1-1	TGTGCCAGCGCCGTTTTAATGAACACTGAAGCTTTCTTT	CASAVLMNTEAFF
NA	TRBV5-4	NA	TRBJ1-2	TGTGCCAGCAGCTCGAACGGACAGAAGAATAACTATGGCTACACCTTC	CASSSNGQKNNYGYTF
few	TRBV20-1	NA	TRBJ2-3	TGCAGTGCTAGAGATAGATGGAGTAACCCAGTCACGCAGTATTTT	CSARDRWSNPVTQYF
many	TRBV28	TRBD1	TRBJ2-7	TGTGCCAGCAGTTTCCTCCCCGCCGGGACAGGGAGCTCCTACGAGCAGTACTTC	CASSFLPAGTGSSYEQYF
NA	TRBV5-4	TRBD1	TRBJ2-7	TGTGCCAGCAGCCCGACAGGGTTTGACGAGCAGTACTTC	CASSPTGFDEQYF
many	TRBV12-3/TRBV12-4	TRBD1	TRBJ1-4	TGTGCCAGCAGTTTACGGACAGGAGACAATGAAAAACTGTTTTTT	CASSLRTGDNEKLFF
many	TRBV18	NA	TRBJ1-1	TGTGCCAGCTCACCACCTCGGCAGGGGCCCACTGAAGCTTTCTTT	CASSPPRQGPTEAFF
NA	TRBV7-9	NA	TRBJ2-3	TGTGCCAGTAGGGGCGGGGTCGGCGGCACAGATACGCAGTATTTT	CASRGGVGGTDTQYF
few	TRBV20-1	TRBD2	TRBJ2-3	TGCAGTGCTCTTAGCGGGAGCACAGATACGCAGTATTTT	CSALSGSTDTQYF
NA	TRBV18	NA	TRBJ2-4	TGTGCCAGCTCACCACGTGATCTAGCCAAAAACATTCAGTACTTC	CASSPRDLAKNIQYF
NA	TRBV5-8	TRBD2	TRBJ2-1	TGTGCCAGCAGCACGGTAGCGGGGTACCTTGACAATGAGCAGTTCTTC	CASSTVAGYLDNEQFF
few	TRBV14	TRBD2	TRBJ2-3	TGTGCCAGCAGCCAGGGACTACCCACAGATACGCAGTATTTT	CASSQGLPTDTQYF
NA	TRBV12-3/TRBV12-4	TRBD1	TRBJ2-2	TGTGCCAGCAGAACAGGGGCCAGAGCCGGGGAGCTGTTTTTT	CASRTGARAGELFF
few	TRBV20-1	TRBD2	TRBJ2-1	TGCAGTGCACCCCGGGTAGCGGGAGGCACAAATGAGCAGTTCTTC	CSAPRVAGGTNEQFF
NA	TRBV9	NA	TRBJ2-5	TGTGCCAGCAGCGTAAACCCCGGGGGTGGCGAGACCCAGTACTTC	CASSVNPGGGETQYF
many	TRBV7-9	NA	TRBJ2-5	TGTGCCAGCAGCTTGGGCAGGACAACCCAAGAGACCCAGTACTTC	CASSLGRTTQETQYF
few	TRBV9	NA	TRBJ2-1	TGTGCCAGCAGCGTAGAAGGACGCCTCAATGAGCAGTTCTTC	CASSVEGRLNEQFF
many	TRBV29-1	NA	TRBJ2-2	TGCAGCGTTGACTCCGGTCACACCGGGGAGCTGTTTTTT	CSVDSGHTGELFF
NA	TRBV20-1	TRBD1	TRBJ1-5	TGCAGTGCAAAGGGGGCTAGCAATCAGCCCCAGCATTTT	CSAKGASNQPQHF